This TCR beta chain derives from a study of blood T cell repertoires in COVID-19. Study as a whole: Spain, Italy and the United States supplied samples that represented acute and convalescent COVID-19. The cDNA or gDNA used as material had been derived from T cells, B-cell-depleted T cells, or PBMCs.

Germline V CDR1 and CDR2: LGHDT, YNNKEL (reference sequence). The J segment lost 0 bases and the V segment lost 5 bases, leaving 3 bases of the junction unmatched. This CDR3 contains 15 residues. Authors' processing steps: By means of reference gene primer amplification, nucleated cell counts were estimated. Clones were read by immunoSEQ multiplex PCR, and TCRdb kept only the in-frame ones, dropping some. V and J calls and clone size come straight from that table; D and trimming were deduced from the DNA. The top ten hold about 26% of the sample, which has under 45,000 clones, over 60% seen once. V is TRBV3-1 (or the pseudogene TRBV3-2) and J is TRBJ2-1; 8 bases align to TRBD2. Material: peripheral blood. This TCR derives from an older woman with acute or convalescent COVID-19. As DNA, the CDR3 is TGTGCCAGCAGCATAGCGGGGAGCTCCTACAATGAGCAGTTCTTC. Residues: CASSIAGSSYNEQFF.